This T cell receptor (beta chain) was obtained from a study of CD8+ T cells in alopecia areata. Reverse transcription of extracted RNA yielded cDNA, which provided the sequencing template. Assay: immunoSEQ multiplex PCR; the TCRdb copy retains only in-frame clones and omits some. Found here are 150,000 to 200,000 clones, 50% to 65% of them singletons; the top ten hold 4.8%. This CDR3 comprises 12 residues. Per germline, CDR1 MDHEN and CDR2 SYDVKM. Germline trimming cut 8 bases from V and 5 bases from J; bases unmatched to any gene: 4. The sample taken for sequencing was CD4+ T cells sorted from blood. This clonotype originated in a human donor in good health. The rearrangement uses TRBV28 and TRBJ1-2, with 8 bases aligning to TRBD1. CDR3 in DNA: TGTGCCAGCGATCAGGGGGCTTATGGCTACACCTTC. Amino acids: CASDQGAYGYTF.